This record concerns one T cell receptor (beta chain) sequence. The antigen is not known. The data stem from a study of cytomegalovirus exposure and HLA in healthy donors. The study, taken as a whole, reports: Many donors shared some public TCRs, even though most TCR sequences were rare.

The CDR3 is 15 residues long. The ends were cut back, 5 bases at V and 1 base at J, with 15 bases in the middle. Germline CDR1 and CDR2: SGDLS and YYNGEE. Sequencing used immunoSEQ multiplex PCR; TCRdb keeps in-frame clones, though not all of them. The sample includes approximately 240,000 clones, about 90% seen only once; the top ten take roughly 1%. The V gene is TRBV9, the J gene TRBJ1-1; D is possibly TRBD1 (6 bases). Specimen: PBMCs. This TCR was sampled from a woman aged 18-29 years in good health and CMV-seronegative. This CDR3 is CASSALAGANTEAFF. CDR3 bases: TGTGCCAGCAGTGCCCTGGCGGGGGCGAACACTGAAGCTTTCTTT.